Presented here are 30 T cell receptor beta chains from one specimen sequenced in a study of cytomegalovirus exposure and HLA in healthy donors. The PCR used 60 Vbeta and 13 Jbeta primers. Sequencing was performed with immunoSEQ multiplex PCR; in TCRdb, only in-frame clones are kept and a portion is missing. The sample has 200,000 to 250,000 clones; 82% are singletons. The specimen was PBMCs. These receptors were obtained from a woman in her thirties or forties in good health and CMV-seronegative.

The V and J genes are TRBV5-4 and TRBJ2-3, with D possibly being TRBD2 (6 bases). The CDR3 is 14 residues long. Germline V gene lookup returns CDR1 SGHNT and CDR2 YYREEE (reference sequence). V was shortened by 4 bases and J by 1 base, with 10 bases between the two germline ends. This CDR3 is CASSPVAGTDTQYF. As DNA, the CDR3 is TGTGCCAGCAGCCCGGTAGCGGGCACAGATACGCAGTATTTT. The variable domain in full, with the rest retrieved from reference TRBV5-4 and TRBJ2-3, is ETGVTQSPTHLIKTRGQQVTLRCSSQSGHNTVSWYQQALGQGPQFIFQYYREEENGRGNFPPRFSGLQFPNYSSELNVNALELDDSALYLCASSPVAGTDTQYFGPGTRLTVL.

The V gene is TRBV7-2, the J gene TRBJ1-6; D possibly corresponds to TRBD1 (5 bases). Trimming stripped 1 base from V and 9 bases from J, with 16 bases between. The germline V gene has CDR1 SGHTA and CDR2 FQGNSA. The CDR3 extends over 16 amino acids. CDR3 sequence: CASSLERGSYASPLHF. DNA of the CDR3: TGTGCCAGCAGCTTAGAACGGGGGTCGTATGCTTCACCCCTCCACTTT.

The J gene is TRBJ2-7, the V gene TRBV6-6; D is ambiguous. In germline, CDR1 is MNHNY, CDR2 SVGAGI (reference sequence). V was pared by 7 bases and J by 2 bases, with 18 bases between. This CDR3 is 15 amino acids long. The CDR3 protein is CASTLSTSYTYEQYF. The CDR3 DNA reads TGTGCCAGCACACTCTCCACGAGCTATACCTACGAGCAGTACTTC.

J is TRBJ2-7 and V is TRBV5-8, with 7 positions matching TRBD1. The germline gives CDR1 SGHTS, CDR2 YDEGEE. The CDR3 loop spans 13 amino acids. V shed 4 bases, J shed 1 base, and the junction held 2 bases outside the gene matches. The CDR3 loop is CASSKGQSYEQYF. The CDR3 DNA is TGTGCCAGCAGCAAGGGACAGTCCTACGAGCAGTACTTC.

The V and J genes are TRBV2 and TRBJ1-3; 7 bases are shared with TRBD1. The trim removed 8 bases at V and 4 bases at J, leaving 5 bases unmatched. This CDR3 contains 13 residues. The germline V gene encodes CDR1 SNHLY and CDR2 FYNNEI. The CDR3 coding sequence is TGTGCCAGCCTACAGGGGTACGGAAACACCATATATTTT. Its translation is CASLQGYGNTIYF. Drawing the rest from reference TRBV2 and TRBJ1-3, the complete variable domain is EPEVTQTPSHQVTQMGQEVILRCVPISNHLYFYWYRQILGQKVEFLVSFYNNEISEKSEIFDDQFSVERPDGSNFTLKIRSTKLEDSAMYFCASLQGYGNTIYFGEGSWLTVV.

The genes are TRBV6-1 and TRBJ2-7, with no clear D. Trimming stripped 1 base from V and 0 bases from J, with 13 bases between. This CDR3 region has 16 residues. CDR1 MNHNS and CDR2 SASEGT come from the germline V gene. The CDR3 region is CASSEDPERSSYEQYF. The CDR3 nucleotides are TGTGCCAGCAGTGAAGACCCTGAGAGAAGCTCCTACGAGCAGTACTTC.

In this sample, this clone turned up many times. The chain is built from TRBV7-9 and TRBJ2-1, with a tentative D call TRBD2 (7 bases). V lost 6 bases and J 2 bases, leaving 14 bases between the germline ends. The CDR3 contains 15 residues. Germline V gene data show CDR1 as SEHNR and CDR2 as FQNEAQ (reference sequence). CDR3 sequence: CASSPGGTPYNEQFF. The CDR3 bases are TGTGCCAGCAGTCCCGGGGGGACACCCTACAATGAGCAGTTCTTC.

The V gene is TRBV5-4, the J gene TRBJ2-1, with D unclear. This CDR3 is built from 17 residues. V shed 0 bases and J shed 0 bases, with 13 bases lying between them. CDR1 SGHNT and CDR2 YYREEE come from the germline V gene (reference sequence). DNA for the CDR3: TGTGCCAGCAGCTTGGTTCGCTCCGGTTACTCCTACAATGAGCAGTTCTTC. Translation: CASSLVRSGYSYNEQFF.

V and J are TRBV5-1 and TRBJ2-7, with D possibly matching TRBD1 (6 bases). The CDR3 totals 15 residues. V lost 4 bases and J 0 bases, leaving 14 bases between the germline ends. Germline assignment: CDR1 SGHRS and CDR2 YFSETQ. CDR3 sequence (DNA): TGCGCCAGCAGCCTACCACAGGGCCCCTCCTACGAGCAGTACTTC. It is translated as CASSLPQGPSYEQYF.

The V call is TRBV5-6, the J call TRBJ2-2; possibly TRBD2 for D (6 bases). This CDR3 is 19 amino acids long. Germline assignment: CDR1 SGHDT and CDR2 YYEEEE. Trimming removed 3 bases from V and 5 bases from J, with 26 bases in between. For the CDR3, the DNA is TGTGCCAGCAGCTCGGACCCCTGGCTGCGGGGATGGGATACCGGGGAGCTGTTTTTT. Amino acid sequence: CASSSDPWLRGWDTGELFF.

The chain has TRBV7-6 and TRBJ2-2; 7 nucleotides align to TRBD2. The CDR3 sequence is 15 residues long. V was clipped by 5 bases and J by 1 base; unmatched bases: 4. From germline, CDR1 is SGHVS and CDR2 FNYEAQ. The CDR3 reads CASSPGTMNTGELFF. In nucleotides, the CDR3 is TGTGCCAGCAGCCCCGGGACTATGAACACCGGGGAGCTGTTTTTT.

V usage is TRBV30 and J usage is TRBJ1-4, with 9 positions matching TRBD1. This CDR3 contains 14 residues. Per the germline V gene, CDR1 is GTSNPN and CDR2 is SVGIG (reference sequence). Trimming removed 2 bases from V and 6 bases from J; junction bases left unmatched: 4. This CDR3 reads CAWSYGTGYEKLFF. The CDR3 DNA reads as TGTGCCTGGAGTTACGGGACAGGGTATGAAAAACTGTTTTTT.

This clone was recorded a few times. The rearrangement uses TRBV4-1 and TRBJ2-7; D remains ambiguous. Germline V CDR1 and CDR2: MGHRA, YSYEKL. V lost 0 bases and J lost 2, with 11 bases in between. There are 15 residues in the CDR3. In DNA, the CDR3 is TGCGCCAGCAGCCAAGAGGCGGTCGGTGCCTACGAGCAGTACTTC. It yields the protein CASSQEAVGAYEQYF.

The rearrangement joins TRBV7-2 to TRBJ2-3, with D possibly matching TRBD1 (6 bases). The V end was cut by 5 bases, the J end by 5 bases, with 11 bases between. Germline CDR1 reads SGHTA; CDR2 reads FQGNSA. This CDR3 spans 13 amino acids. Written as DNA, the CDR3 is TGTGCCAGCAGCATACTGACAGGAGATACGCAGTATTTT. Its protein product is CASSILTGDTQYF.

The V and J genes are TRBV7-9 and TRBJ1-5; the D is unclear. The CDR3 has 15 residues. The germline V gene has CDR1 SEHNR and CDR2 FQNEAQ (reference sequence). V was clipped by 5 bases and J by 2 bases, with 13 bases between them. The CDR3, as DNA: TGTGCCAGCAGCCCTGGTTCGGGAGGCAATCAGCCCCAGCATTTT. Protein sequence: CASSPGSGGNQPQHF. Full variable domain (remainder filled in from reference TRBV7-9 and TRBJ1-5): DTGVSQNPRHKITKRGQNVTFRCDPISEHNRLYWYRQTLGQGPEFLTYFQNEAQLEKSRLLSDRFSAERPKGSFSTLEIQRTEQGDSAMYLCASSPGSGGNQPQHFGDGTRLSIL.

This clone showed up just a few times. Other DNA sequences in this specimen translate into the identical CDR3. The genes are TRBV7-3 and TRBJ2-1; TRBD2 matches at 8 bases. Trimming removed 2 bases from V and 3 bases from J; junction bases left unmatched: 0. CDR3 size: 14 residues. Germline CDR1 is SGHTA and CDR2 is FQGTGA. The CDR3 DNA is TGTGCCAGCAGCTTAGCGGGGGGCTACAATGAGCAGTTCTTC. It yields the protein CASSLAGGYNEQFF. The entire variable domain, with the rest obtained from reference TRBV7-3 and TRBJ2-1, is as follows: GAGVSQTPSNKVTEKGKYVELRCDPISGHTALYWYRQSLGQGPEFLIYFQGTGAADDSGLPNDRFFAVRPEGSVSTLKIQRTERGDSAVYLCASSLAGGYNEQFFGPGTRLTVL.

The chain couples TRBV27 to TRBJ1-2; no firm D call. The germline CDR1 and CDR2 sequences are MNHEY and SMNVEV (reference sequence). V gave up 3 bases and J gave up 5 bases, with 22 bases separating them. This CDR3 has 17 residues. The CDR3, as DNA: TGTGCCAGCAGTTTGTCGGAGCTTCAGAGATCTCGTTATGGCTACACCTTC. The encoded protein is CASSLSELQRSRYGYTF.

The chain uses TRBV28 and TRBJ2-7; TRBD1 matches 7 bases. This CDR3 comprises 17 residues. From germline, CDR1 is MDHEN and CDR2 SYDVKM. V lost 6 bases and J lost 2; bases outside the gene matches: 16. The CDR3 DNA reads as TGTGCCAGCAGCTTGGAGGCTACTGGACAGGTCACCTACGAGCAGTACTTC. Its translation is CASSLEATGQVTYEQYF.

This chain connects TRBV14 to TRBJ2-5; D unclear. CDR1 is SGHDN and CDR2 is FVKESK in the germline V gene. V lost 1 base, J lost 1 base, and 13 bases lay in between. This CDR3 contains 16 residues. The CDR3 loop reads CASSQAKRPFQETQYF. Here the CDR3 DNA reads TGTGCCAGCAGCCAAGCAAAGCGACCGTTCCAAGAGACCCAGTACTTC.

The chain's CDR3 is CASSGRDRRTEAFF. The CDR3 DNA follows: TGTGCCAGCAGTGGACGAGACAGGCGGACTGAAGCTTTCTTT. J is TRBJ1-1 and V is TRBV6-5; possible D gene TRBD1, 6 bases. The CDR3 runs 14 residues. The germline gives CDR1 MNHEY, CDR2 SVGAGI. Trimming took off 5 bases at V and 5 bases at J, with 15 bases between the two ends.

This clone appeared once. The rearrangement uses TRBV28 and TRBJ2-7; 8 bases match TRBD2. The CDR3 is 15 residues long. Germline V gene data show CDR1 as MDHEN and CDR2 as SYDVKM. The V segment lost 6 bases and the J segment 4 bases; nucleotides outside the gene matches: 11. CDR3 nucleotide sequence: TGTGCCAGCAGCGGGGGGGGGTCTAGGGGATACGAGCAGTACTTC. The encoded protein is CASSGGGSRGYEQYF.

The chain joins TRBV7-8 to TRBJ2-5; D unresolved. Matching the DNA end better, TRBJ2-7 makes the J call doubtful. The CDR3 has 12 amino acids. The germline gives CDR1 SGHVS, CDR2 FQNEAQ. CDR3 amino acids: CASSIQDYEQYF. Here the CDR3 DNA reads TGTGCCAGCAGCATCCAGGACTACGAGCAGTACTTC.

The J gene is TRBJ2-3, the V gene TRBV5-1, with no clear D. The germline CDR1 and CDR2 sequences are SGHRS and YFSETQ. Trimming shortened V by 0 bases and J by 4 bases, and 9 bases separated the two germline ends. The CDR3 has 14 residues. The CDR3 here is CASSLAAYADTQYF. The CDR3 bases are TGCGCCAGCAGCTTGGCAGCGTACGCAGATACGCAGTATTTT.

This sequence joins TRBV7-9 and TRBJ1-4; TRBD1 is a possible D gene (5 bases). The V gene's germline CDR1 is SEHNR and CDR2 FQNEAQ (reference sequence). V dropped 5 bases and J dropped 9 bases, with 16 bases sitting between them. The CDR3 runs 14 residues. Written as DNA, the CDR3 is TGTGCCAGCAGCCCCTCGGGCCAGGGAAAAAAACTGTTTTTT. Its protein product is CASSPSGQGKKLFF. Together with reference TRBV7-9 and TRBJ1-4, the CDR3 gives the full variable domain: DTGVSQNPRHKITKRGQNVTFRCDPISEHNRLYWYRQTLGQGPEFLTYFQNEAQLEKSRLLSDRFSAERPKGSFSTLEIQRTEQGDSAMYLCASSPSGQGKKLFFGSGTQLSVL.

The chain is built from TRBV11-2 and TRBJ1-2; TRBD1 agrees at 12 bases. The V segment lost 6 bases and the J segment 6 bases; nucleotides outside the gene matches: 11. The CDR3 has 16 residues. The V gene's germline CDR1 is SGHAT and CDR2 FQNNGV. The CDR3 here is CASRRPGQGALDGYTF. In DNA form, the CDR3 reads TGTGCCAGCAGGCGGCCGGGACAGGGGGCTCTCGATGGCTACACCTTC.

The chain recombines TRBV28 with TRBJ2-3; a possible D gene is TRBD2 (6 bases). V was cut by 8 bases and J by 0 bases, with 18 bases left in between. This CDR3 contains 16 residues. Germline loops: CDR1 MDHEN, CDR2 SYDVKM. CDR3 protein: CASRNAKRASTDTQYF. CDR3 DNA sequence: TGTGCCAGCCGCAACGCAAAGCGGGCGAGCACAGATACGCAGTATTTT.

The rearrangement links TRBV25-1 to TRBJ1-2; 7 bases match TRBD1. CDR1 and CDR2 from the germline V gene are MGHDK and SYGVNS. J lost 9 bases, V lost 5 bases, and 9 bases had no gene match. The CDR3 spans 13 residues. The CDR3 coding sequence is TGTGCCAGCAGTCTTCCGGGACAGTGGAGCTACACCTTC. Translation: CASSLPGQWSYTF.

J is TRBJ1-2 and V is TRBV5-6, with D perhaps TRBD1 (5 bases). This CDR3 has 15 residues. The V and J ends lost 0 bases and 6 bases respectively, with 15 bases between them. The germline gives CDR1 SGHDT, CDR2 YYEEEE. This CDR3 reads CASSLGAAGLHGYTF. DNA of the CDR3: TGTGCCAGCAGCTTGGGAGCCGCAGGGCTTCATGGCTACACCTTC.

This chain connects TRBV5-1 to TRBJ2-6, with 7 nucleotides matching TRBD1. The CDR3 contains 17 residues. Looked up from germline, CDR1 is SGHRS and CDR2 is YFSETQ. The J segment lost 0 bases and the V segment lost 4 bases, leaving 7 bases of the junction unmatched. CDR3 DNA sequence: TGCGCCAGCAGCCCGACAGGGTGGAGCTCTGGGGCCAACGTCCTGACTTTC. This codes for CASSPTGWSSGANVLTF.

The chain carries TRBV5-5 and TRBJ2-5; D may be TRBD1 (5 bases). CDR3 size: 14 residues. Germline CDR1 and CDR2: SGHKS and YYEKEE (reference sequence). With 5 bases removed from V and 4 bases from J, the gap between germline ends came to 15 bases. DNA of the CDR3: TGTGCCAGCAGACCAGGGTACTTAGGAGAGACCCAGTACTTC. Amino acid sequence: CASRPGYLGETQYF.